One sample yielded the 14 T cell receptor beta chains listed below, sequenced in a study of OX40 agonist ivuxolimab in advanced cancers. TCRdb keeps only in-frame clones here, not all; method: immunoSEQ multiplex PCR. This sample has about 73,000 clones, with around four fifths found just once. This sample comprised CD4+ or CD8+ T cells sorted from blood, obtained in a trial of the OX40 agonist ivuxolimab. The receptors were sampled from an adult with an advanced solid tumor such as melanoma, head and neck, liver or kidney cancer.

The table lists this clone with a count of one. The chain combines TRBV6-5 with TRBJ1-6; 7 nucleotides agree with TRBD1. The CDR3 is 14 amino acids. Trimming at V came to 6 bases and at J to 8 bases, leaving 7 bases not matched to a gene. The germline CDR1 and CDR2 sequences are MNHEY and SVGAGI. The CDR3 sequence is CASSPGQKYSPLHF. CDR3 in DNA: TGTGCCAGCAGCCCGGGACAGAAATATTCACCCCTCCACTTT.

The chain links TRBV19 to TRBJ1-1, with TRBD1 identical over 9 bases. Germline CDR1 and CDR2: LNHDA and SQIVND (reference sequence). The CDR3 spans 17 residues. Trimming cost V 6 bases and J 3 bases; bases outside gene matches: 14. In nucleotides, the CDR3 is TGTGCCAGTAGGCGAAACAGGGGGCCGAGGTATGACACTGAAGCTTTCTTT. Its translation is CASRRNRGPRYDTEAFF.

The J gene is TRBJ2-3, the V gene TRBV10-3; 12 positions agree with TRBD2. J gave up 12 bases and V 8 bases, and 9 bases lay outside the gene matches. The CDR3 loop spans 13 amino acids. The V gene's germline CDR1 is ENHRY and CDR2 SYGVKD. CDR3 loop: CAIGLAGGPAQYF. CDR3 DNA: TGTGCCATCGGGCTAGCGGGAGGGCCTGCACAGTATTTT.

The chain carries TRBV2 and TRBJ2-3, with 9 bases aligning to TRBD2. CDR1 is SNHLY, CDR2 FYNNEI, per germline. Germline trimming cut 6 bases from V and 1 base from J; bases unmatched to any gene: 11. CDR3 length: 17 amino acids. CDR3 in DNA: TGTGCCAGCAGGGGGCTGAGGGTAGCGGGAGGCACAGATACGCAGTATTTT. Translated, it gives CASRGLRVAGGTDTQYF.

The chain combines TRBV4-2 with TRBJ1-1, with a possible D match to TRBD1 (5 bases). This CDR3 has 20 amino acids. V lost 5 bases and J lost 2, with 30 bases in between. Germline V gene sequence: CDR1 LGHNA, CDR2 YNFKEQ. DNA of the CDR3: TGTGCCAGCAGCGTTAGACACGGGGCAGGGATCTCGGCTACAAACACTGAAGCTTTCTTT. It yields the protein CASSVRHGAGISATNTEAFF.

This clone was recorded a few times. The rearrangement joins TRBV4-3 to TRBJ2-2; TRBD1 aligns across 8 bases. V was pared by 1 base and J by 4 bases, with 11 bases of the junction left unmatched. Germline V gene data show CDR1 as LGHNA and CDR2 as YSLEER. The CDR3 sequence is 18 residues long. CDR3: CASSQAYFLGQGTGELFF. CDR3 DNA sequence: TGCGCCAGCAGCCAAGCTTACTTTTTAGGACAGGGCACCGGGGAGCTGTTTTTT.

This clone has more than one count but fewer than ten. The DNA for the CDR3 is TGTGCCAGCAGCTGGCTAAGTGAAGGGACCATATATTTT. Translating gives CASSWLSEGTIYF. V gene TRBV13 combines with J gene TRBJ1-3; no reliable D call. The germline CDR1 and CDR2 sequences are PRHDT and FYEKMQ (reference sequence). There are 13 residues in the CDR3. Deletions cut 4 bases from V and 10 bases from J, with 14 bases between.

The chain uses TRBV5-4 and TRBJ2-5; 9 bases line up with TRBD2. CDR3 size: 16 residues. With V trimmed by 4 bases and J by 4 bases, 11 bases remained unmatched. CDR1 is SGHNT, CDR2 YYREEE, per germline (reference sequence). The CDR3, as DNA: TGTGCCAGCAGCCCTCAGCGGGGGGTAGATGGAGAGACCCAGTACTTC. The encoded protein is CASSPQRGVDGETQYF.

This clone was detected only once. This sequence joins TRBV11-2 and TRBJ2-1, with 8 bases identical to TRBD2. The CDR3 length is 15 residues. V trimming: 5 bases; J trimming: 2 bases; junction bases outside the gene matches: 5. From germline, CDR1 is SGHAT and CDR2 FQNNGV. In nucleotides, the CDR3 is TGTGCCAGCAGCCTCCTCGGGGGGGCCTACAATGAGCAGTTCTTC. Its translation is CASSLLGGAYNEQFF. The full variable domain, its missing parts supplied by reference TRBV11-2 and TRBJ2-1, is EAGVAQSPRYKIIEKRQSVAFWCNPISGHATLYWYQQILGQGPKLLIQFQNNGVVDDSQLPKDRFSAERLKGVDSTLKIQPAKLEDSAVYLCASSLLGGAYNEQFFGPGTRLTVL.

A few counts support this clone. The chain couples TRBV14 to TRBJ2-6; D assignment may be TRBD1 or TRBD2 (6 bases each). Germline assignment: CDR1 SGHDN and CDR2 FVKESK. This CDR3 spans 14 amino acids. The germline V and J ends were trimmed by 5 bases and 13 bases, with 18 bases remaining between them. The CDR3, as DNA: TGTGCCAGCAGCTCGTGGCGGGACACTCGGGTCCTGACTTTC. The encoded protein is CASSSWRDTRVLTF.

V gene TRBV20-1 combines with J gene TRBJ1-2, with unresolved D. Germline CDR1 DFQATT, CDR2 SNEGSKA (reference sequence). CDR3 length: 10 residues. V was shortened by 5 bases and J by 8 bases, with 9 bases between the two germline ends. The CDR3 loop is CSAEGIGYTF. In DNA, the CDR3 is TGCAGTGCTGAAGGGATCGGCTACACCTTC.

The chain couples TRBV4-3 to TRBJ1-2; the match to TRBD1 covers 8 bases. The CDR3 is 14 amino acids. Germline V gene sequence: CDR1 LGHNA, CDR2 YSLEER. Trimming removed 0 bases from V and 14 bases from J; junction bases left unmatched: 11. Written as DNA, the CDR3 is TGCGCCAGCAGCCAAGACTTTCGTCAGGGGGCGATAACCTTC. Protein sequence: CASSQDFRQGAITF.

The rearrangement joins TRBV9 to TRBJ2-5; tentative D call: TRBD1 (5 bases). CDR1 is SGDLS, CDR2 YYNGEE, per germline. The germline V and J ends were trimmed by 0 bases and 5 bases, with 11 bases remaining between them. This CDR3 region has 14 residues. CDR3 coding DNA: TGTGCCAGCAGCGTAGAAGGGGTCGGGGAGACCCAGTACTTC. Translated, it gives CASSVEGVGETQYF.

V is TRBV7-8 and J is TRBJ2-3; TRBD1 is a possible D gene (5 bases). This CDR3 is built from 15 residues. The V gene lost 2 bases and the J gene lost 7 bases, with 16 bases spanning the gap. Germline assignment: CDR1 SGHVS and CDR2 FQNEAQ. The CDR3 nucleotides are TGTGCCAGCAGCTTATCTACAGGACCCGAGTATACGCAGTATTTT. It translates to CASSLSTGPEYTQYF.